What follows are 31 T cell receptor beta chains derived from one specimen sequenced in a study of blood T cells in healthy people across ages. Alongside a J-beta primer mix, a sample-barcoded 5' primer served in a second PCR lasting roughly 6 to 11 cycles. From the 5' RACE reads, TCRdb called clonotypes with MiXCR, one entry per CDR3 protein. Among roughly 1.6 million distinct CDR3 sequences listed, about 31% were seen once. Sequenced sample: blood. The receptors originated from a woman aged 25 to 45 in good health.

Here the CDR3 DNA reads TGTGCCAGCAGCCGCCGGACTAGCGGGAGTGCGAATGAGCAGTTCTTC. Translating it yields CASSRRTSGSANEQFF. The genes are TRBV27 and TRBJ2-1, with 13 bases aligning to TRBD2. The CDR3 is 16 amino acids. Per germline, CDR1 MNHEY and CDR2 SMNVEV (reference sequence). The trim removed 6 bases at V and 7 bases at J, leaving 9 bases unmatched.

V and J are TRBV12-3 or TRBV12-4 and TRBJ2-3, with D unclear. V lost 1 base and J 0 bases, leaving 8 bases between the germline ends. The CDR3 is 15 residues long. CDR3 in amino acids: CASSLVYSSTDTQYF. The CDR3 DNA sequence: TGTGCCAGCAGTTTAGTCTACTCTAGCACAGATACGCAGTATTTT.

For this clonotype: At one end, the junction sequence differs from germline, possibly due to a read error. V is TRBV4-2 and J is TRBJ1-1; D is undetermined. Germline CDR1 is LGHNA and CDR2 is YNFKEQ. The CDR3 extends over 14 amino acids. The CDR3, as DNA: TGTGCCAGCGGCCAAGTCGGTAGGGACACTGAAGCTTTCTTT. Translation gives CASGQVGRDTEAFF.

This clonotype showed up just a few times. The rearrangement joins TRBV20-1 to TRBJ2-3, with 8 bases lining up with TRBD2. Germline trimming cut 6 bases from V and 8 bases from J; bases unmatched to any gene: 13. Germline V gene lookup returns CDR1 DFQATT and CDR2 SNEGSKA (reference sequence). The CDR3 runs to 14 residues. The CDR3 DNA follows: TGCAGTGCGTCCACTAGCGGCCTGGGAGGTACGCAGTATTTT. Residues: CSASTSGLGGTQYF.

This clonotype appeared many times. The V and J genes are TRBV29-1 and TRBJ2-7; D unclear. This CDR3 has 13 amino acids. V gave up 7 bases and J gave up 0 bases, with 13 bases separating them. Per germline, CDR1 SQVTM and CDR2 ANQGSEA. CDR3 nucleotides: TGCAGCGCCTTTTTCGGCGACTCCTACGAGCAGTACTTC. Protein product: CSAFFGDSYEQYF.

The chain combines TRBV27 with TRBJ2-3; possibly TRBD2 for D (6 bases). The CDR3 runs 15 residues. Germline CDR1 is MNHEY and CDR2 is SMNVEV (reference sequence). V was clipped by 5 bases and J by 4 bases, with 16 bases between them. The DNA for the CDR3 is TGTGCCAGCAGTCCCCCCGTACTAGCCGCAGATACGCAGTATTTT. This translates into CASSPPVLAADTQYF.

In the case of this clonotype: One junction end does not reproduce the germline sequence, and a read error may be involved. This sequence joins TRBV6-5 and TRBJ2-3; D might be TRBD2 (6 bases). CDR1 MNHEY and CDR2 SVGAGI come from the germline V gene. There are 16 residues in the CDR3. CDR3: CAGSYSGRGSTDTQYF. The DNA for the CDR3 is TGTGCCGGCAGTTACTCCGGGCGGGGTAGCACAGATACGCAGTATTTT.

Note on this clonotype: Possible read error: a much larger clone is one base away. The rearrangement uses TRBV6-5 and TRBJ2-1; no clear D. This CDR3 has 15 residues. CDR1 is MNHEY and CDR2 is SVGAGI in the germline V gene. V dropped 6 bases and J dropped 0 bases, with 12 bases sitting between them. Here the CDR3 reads CASRLARSSYNEQFF. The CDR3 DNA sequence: TGTGCCAGCAGATTAGCACGGAGCTCCTACAATGAGCAGTTCTTC.

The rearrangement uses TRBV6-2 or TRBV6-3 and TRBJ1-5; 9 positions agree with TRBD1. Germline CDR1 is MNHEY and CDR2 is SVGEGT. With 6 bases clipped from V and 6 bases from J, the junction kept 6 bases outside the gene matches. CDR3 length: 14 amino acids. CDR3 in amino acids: CASSLNRGPQPQHF. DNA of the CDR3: TGTGCCAGCAGCCTCAACAGGGGGCCTCAGCCCCAGCATTTT.

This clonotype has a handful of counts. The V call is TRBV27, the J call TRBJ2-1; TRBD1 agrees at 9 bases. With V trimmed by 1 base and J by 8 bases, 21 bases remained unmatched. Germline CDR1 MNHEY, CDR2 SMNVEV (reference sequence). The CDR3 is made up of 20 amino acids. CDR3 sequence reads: CASSLFILDPGQGRYDEQFF. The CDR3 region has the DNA TGTGCCAGCAGTTTATTTATTCTAGACCCGGGACAGGGCCGGTACGATGAGCAGTTCTTC.

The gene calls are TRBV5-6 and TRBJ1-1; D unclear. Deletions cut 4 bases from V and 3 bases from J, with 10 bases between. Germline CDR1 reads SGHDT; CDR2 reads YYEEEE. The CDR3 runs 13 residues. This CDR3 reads CASSPRWDTEAFF. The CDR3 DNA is TGTGCCAGCAGCCCTAGGTGGGACACTGAAGCTTTCTTT.

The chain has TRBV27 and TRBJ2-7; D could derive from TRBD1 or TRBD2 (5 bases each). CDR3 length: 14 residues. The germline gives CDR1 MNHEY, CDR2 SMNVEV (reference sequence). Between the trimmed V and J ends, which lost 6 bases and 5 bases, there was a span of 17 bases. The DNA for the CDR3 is TGTGCCAGCAGCAACCCTTGGGGGTACCACGAGCAGTACTTC. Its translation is CASSNPWGYHEQYF.

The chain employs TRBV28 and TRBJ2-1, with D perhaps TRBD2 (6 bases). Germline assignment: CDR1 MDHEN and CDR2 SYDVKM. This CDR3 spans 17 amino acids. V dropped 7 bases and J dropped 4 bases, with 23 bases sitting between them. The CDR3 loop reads CASTSALAEGQYNEQFF. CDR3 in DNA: TGTGCCAGCACGTCCGCTTTGGCGGAGGGGCAGTACAATGAGCAGTTCTTC.

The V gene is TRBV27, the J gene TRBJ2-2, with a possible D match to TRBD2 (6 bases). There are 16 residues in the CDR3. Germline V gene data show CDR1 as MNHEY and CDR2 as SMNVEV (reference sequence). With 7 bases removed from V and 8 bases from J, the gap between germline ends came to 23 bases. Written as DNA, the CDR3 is TGTGCCAGCACCTATGGGCAGGGAGGTGGCAAGGGGGAGCTGTTTTTT. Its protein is CASTYGQGGGKGELFF.

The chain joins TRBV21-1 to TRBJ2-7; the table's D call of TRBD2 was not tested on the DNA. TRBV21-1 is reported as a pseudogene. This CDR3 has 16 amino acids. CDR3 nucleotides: TGTGCCAGCAGCAAACGGACTAGCGGGCTCTCCTACGAGCAGTACTTC. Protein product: CASSKRTSGLSYEQYF.

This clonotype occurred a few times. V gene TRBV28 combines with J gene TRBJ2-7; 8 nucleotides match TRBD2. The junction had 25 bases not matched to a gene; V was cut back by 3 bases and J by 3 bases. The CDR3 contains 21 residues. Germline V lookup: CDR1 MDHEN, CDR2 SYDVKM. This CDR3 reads CASSLRQGKLAGESSLYEQYF. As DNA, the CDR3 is TGTGCCAGCAGTTTGCGGCAGGGTAAGCTAGCGGGTGAATCCAGTCTCTACGAGCAGTACTTC.

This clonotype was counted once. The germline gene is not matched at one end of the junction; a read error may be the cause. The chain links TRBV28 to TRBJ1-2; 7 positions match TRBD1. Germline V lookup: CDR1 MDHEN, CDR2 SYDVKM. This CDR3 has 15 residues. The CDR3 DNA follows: TGTACCAGTTCAACAGGGGCCCCTCCTATTAGTGGCTACACCTTC. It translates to CTSSTGAPPISGYTF.

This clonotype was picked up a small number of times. The CDR3 DNA sequence: TGCAGTGCCCGAAGCCTAGCGGGGGGGCCCGTCAAGCAGTTCTTC. Translated: CSARSLAGGPVKQFF. The rearrangement links TRBV20-1 to TRBJ2-1; TRBD2 matches at 12 bases. The CDR3 extends over 15 amino acids. Germline assignment: CDR1 DFQATT and CDR2 SNEGSKA (reference sequence). Trimming at V came to 6 bases and at J to 11 bases, leaving 14 bases not matched to a gene.

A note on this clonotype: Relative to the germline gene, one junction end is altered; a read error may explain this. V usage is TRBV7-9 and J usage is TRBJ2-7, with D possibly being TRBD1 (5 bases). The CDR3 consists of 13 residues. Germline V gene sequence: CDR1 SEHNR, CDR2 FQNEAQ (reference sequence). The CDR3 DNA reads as TGTGCCAGCAGTCTACGGACCGGAACAGGCAAGAACTTC. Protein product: CASSLRTGTGKNF.

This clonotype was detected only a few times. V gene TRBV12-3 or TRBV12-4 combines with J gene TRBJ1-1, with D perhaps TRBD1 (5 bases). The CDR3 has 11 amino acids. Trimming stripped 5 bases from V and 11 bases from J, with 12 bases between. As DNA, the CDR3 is TGTGCCAGCAGTCTCAGGGTGAGGGCTTTCTTT. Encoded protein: CASSLRVRAFF.

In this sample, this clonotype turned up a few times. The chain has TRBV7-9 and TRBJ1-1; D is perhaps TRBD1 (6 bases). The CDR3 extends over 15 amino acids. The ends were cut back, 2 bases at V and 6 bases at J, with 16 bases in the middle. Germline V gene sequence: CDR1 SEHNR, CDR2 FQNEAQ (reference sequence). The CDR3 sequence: CASSLLPGADSEAFF. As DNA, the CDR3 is TGTGCCAGCAGCTTATTACCGGGGGCGGATTCTGAAGCTTTCTTT.

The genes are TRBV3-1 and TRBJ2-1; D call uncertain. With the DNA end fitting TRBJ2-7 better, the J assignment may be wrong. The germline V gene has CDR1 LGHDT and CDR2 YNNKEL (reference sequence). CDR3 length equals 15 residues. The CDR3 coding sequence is TGTGCCAGCAGCCCACATCCTAGTCCCTACAATGAGCAGTACTTC. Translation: CASSPHPSPYNEQYF.

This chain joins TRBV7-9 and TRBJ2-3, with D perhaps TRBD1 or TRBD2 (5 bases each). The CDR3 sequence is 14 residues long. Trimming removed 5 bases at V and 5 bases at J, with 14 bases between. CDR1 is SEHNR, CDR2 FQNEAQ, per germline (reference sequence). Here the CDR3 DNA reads TGTGCCAGCAGCACCAGCAGAGGGGAAGATACGCAGTATTTT. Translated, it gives CASSTSRGEDTQYF.

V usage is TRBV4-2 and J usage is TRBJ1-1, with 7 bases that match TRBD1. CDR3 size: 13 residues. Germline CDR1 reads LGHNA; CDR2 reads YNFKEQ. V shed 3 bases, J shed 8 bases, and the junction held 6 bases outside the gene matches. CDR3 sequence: CASSHPQGGEAFF. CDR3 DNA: TGTGCCAGCAGCCATCCGCAGGGGGGAGAAGCTTTCTTT.

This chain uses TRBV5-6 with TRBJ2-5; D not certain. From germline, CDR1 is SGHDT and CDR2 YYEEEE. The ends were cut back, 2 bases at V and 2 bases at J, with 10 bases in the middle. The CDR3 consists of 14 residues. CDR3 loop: CASSFGQTQETQYF. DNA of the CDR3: TGTGCCAGCAGCTTTGGGCAGACACAAGAGACCCAGTACTTC.

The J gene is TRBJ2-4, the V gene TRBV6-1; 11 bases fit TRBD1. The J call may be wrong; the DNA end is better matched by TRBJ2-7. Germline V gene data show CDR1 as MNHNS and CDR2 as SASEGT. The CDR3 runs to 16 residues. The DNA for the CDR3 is TGTGCCAGCAGTGAAGGGACAGGGGGCGCGTATTACGAGCAGTACTTC. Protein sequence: CASSEGTGGAYYEQYF.

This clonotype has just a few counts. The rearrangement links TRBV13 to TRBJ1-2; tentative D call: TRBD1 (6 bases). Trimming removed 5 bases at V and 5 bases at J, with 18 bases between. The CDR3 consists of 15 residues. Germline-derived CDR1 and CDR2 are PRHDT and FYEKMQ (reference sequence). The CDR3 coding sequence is TGTGCCAGCAGCCACGACCTGACAGGTTCATATGGCTACACCTTC. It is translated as CASSHDLTGSYGYTF.

The CDR3 sequence is CASSLDGDGYTF. Here the CDR3 DNA reads TGCGCCAGCAGCTTAGACGGGGATGGCTACACCTTC. The chain carries TRBV5-1 and TRBJ1-2, with unresolved D. The V and J ends lost 2 bases and 6 bases respectively, with 8 bases between them. The CDR3 runs to 12 residues. CDR1 is SGHRS and CDR2 is YFSETQ in the germline V gene.

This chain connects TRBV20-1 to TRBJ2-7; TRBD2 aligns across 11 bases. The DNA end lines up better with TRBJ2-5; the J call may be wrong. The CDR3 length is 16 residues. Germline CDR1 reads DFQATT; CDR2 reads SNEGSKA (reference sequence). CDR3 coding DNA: TGCAGTGCTAGAGAGTTAGCGGGGGGGCGAAAAGAGACCCAGTACTTC. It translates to CSARELAGGRKETQYF.

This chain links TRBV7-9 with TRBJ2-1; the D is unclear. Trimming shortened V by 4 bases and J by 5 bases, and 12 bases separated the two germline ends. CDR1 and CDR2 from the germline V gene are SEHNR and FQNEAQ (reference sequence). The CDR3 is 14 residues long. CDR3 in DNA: TGTGCCAGCAGCTCCCTAGTGGAAAACAATGAGCAGTTCTTC. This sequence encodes CASSSLVENNEQFF. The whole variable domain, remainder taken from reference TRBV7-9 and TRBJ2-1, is DTGVSQNPRHKITKRGQNVTFRCDPISEHNRLYWYRQTLGQGPEFLTYFQNEAQLEKSRLLSDRFSAERPKGSFSTLEIQRTEQGDSAMYLCASSSLVENNEQFFGPGTRLTVL.

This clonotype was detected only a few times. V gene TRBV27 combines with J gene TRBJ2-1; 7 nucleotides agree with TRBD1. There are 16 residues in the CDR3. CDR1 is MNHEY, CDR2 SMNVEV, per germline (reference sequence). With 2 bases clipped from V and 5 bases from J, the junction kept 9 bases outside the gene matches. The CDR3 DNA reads TGTGCCAGCAGTTTAGGTCGGGGACAGAGCAACAATGAGCAGTTCTTC. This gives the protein CASSLGRGQSNNEQFF.